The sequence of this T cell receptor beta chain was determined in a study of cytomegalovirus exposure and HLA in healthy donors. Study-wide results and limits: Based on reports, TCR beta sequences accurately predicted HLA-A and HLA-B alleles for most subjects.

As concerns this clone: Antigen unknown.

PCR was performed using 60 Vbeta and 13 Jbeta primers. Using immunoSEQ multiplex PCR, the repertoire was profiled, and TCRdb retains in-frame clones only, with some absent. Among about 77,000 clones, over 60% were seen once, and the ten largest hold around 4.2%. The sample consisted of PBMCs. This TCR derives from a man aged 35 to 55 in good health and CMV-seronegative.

CDR3 in amino acids: CASSILTGAYNEQFF. For the CDR3, the DNA is TGTGCCAGCAGTATATTAACCGGAGCCTACAATGAGCAGTTCTTC. The V gene is TRBV28, the J gene TRBJ2-1; unclear D gene. The CDR3 covers 15 residues. The V gene's germline CDR1 is MDHEN and CDR2 SYDVKM. V lost 5 bases and J lost 2, with 13 bases in between.